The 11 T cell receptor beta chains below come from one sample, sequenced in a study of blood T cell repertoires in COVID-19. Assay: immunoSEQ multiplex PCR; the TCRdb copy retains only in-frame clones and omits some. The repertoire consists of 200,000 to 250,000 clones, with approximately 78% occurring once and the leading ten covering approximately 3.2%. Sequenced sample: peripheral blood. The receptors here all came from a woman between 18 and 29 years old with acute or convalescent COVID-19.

This CDR3 reads CASSFSENTEAFF. CDR3 in DNA: TGTGCCAGCAGCTTCTCAGAGAACACTGAAGCTTTCTTT. The chain combines TRBV7-3 with TRBJ1-1; no clear D. The length of the CDR3 is 13 residues. The V and J ends lost 3 bases and 1 base respectively, with 6 bases between them. Germline V CDR1 and CDR2: SGHTA, FQGTGA.

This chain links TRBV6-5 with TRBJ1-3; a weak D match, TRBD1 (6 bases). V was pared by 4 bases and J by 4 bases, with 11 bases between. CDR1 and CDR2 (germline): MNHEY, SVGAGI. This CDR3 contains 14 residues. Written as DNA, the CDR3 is TGTGCCAGCAGTTGGGGGGGCGAAGGAAACACCATATATTTT. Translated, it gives CASSWGGEGNTIYF.

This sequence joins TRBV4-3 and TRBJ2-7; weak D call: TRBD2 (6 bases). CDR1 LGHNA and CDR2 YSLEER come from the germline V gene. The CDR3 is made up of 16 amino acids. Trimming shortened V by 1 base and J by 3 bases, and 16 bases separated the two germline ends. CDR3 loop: CASSQGLVGSNYEQYF. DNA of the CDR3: TGCGCCAGCAGCCAAGGTCTTGTCGGGAGTAACTACGAGCAGTACTTC.

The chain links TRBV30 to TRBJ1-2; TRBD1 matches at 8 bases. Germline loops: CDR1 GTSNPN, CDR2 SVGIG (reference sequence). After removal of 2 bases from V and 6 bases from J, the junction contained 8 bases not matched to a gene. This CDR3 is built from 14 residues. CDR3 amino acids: CAWSFNTGGHGYTF. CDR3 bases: TGTGCCTGGAGTTTTAATACAGGGGGTCATGGCTACACCTTC.

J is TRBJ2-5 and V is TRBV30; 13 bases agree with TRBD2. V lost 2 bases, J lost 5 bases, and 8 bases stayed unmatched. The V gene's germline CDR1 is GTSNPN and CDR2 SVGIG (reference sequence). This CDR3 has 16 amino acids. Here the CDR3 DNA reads TGTGCCTGGAGTCCAGGGACTAGCGGGACCTCGGAGACCCAGTACTTC. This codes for CAWSPGTSGTSETQYF.

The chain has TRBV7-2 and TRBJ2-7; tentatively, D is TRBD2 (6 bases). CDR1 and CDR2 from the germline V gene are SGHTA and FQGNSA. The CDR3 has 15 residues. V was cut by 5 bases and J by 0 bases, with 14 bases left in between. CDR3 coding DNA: TGTGCCAGCAGCGAAAGGGACTGGAGCTCCTACGAGCAGTACTTC. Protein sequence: CASSERDWSSYEQYF.

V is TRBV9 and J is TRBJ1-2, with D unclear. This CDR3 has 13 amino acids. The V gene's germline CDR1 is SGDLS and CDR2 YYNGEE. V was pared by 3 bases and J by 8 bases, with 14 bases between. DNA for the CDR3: TGTGCCAGCAGCGGGTCTCGGGGTGCGGGCTACACCTTC. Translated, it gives CASSGSRGAGYTF.

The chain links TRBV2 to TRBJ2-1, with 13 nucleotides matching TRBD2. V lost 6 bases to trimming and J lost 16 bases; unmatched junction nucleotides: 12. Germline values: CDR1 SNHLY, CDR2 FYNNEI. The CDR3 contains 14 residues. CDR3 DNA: TGTGCCAGCAGGGGTACTAGCGGGAGGGCCGTTTTTTTCTTC. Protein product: CASRGTSGRAVFFF. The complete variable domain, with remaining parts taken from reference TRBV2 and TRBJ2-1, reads EPEVTQTPSHQVTQMGQEVILRCVPISNHLYFYWYRQILGQKVEFLVSFYNNEISEKSEIFDDQFSVERPDGSNFTLKIRSTKLEDSAMYFCASRGTSGRAVFFFGPGTRLTVL.

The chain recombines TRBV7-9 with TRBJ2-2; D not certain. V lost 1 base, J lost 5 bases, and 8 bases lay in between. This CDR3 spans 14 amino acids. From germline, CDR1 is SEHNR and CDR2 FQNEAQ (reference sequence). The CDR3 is CASSLVLVTGELFF. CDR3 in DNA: TGTGCCAGCAGCTTAGTCCTAGTTACCGGGGAGCTGTTTTTT.

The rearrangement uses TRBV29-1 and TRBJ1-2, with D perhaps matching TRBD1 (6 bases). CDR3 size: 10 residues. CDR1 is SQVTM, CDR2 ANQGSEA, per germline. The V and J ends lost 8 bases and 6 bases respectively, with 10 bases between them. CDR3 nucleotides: TGCAGCACCCGACAGGATGGCTACACCTTC. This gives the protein CSTRQDGYTF.

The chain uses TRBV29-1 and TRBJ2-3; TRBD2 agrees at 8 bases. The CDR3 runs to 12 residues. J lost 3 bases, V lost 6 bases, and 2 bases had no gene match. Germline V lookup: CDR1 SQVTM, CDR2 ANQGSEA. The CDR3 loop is CSVAGETDTQYF. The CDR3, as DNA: TGCAGCGTAGCGGGAGAGACAGATACGCAGTATTTT.